The sequence of this T cell receptor beta chain was determined in a study of OX40 agonist ivuxolimab in advanced cancers. Looking at the study overall: The patients' treatment was ivuxolimab, an agonistic anti-OX40 (CD134) antibody. Dose-escalation patients were diagnosed with hepatocellular carcinoma, melanoma, renal cell cancer or head and neck cancer.

The protocol was immunoSEQ multiplex PCR, while the TCRdb copy is restricted to in-frame clones and leaves out a portion. The sample carries fewer than 85,000 clones, 84% recorded once. The germline V gene encodes CDR1 LGHNA and CDR2 YSLEER. The length of the CDR3 is 17 residues. Trimming left V 0 bases short and J 1 base short, with 16 bases between. The TCR was taken from an adult with an advanced solid tumor such as melanoma, head and neck, liver or kidney cancer. The rearrangement uses TRBV4-3 and TRBJ2-7; perhaps TRBD2 as D (5 bases). This specimen was CD4+ or CD8+ T cells sorted from blood, taken in a trial of the OX40 agonist ivuxolimab. In DNA form, the CDR3 reads TGCGCCAGCAGCCAAGATGTGAACGGGGTCTTATCCTACGAGCAGTACTTC. Translation gives CASSQDVNGVLSYEQYF.